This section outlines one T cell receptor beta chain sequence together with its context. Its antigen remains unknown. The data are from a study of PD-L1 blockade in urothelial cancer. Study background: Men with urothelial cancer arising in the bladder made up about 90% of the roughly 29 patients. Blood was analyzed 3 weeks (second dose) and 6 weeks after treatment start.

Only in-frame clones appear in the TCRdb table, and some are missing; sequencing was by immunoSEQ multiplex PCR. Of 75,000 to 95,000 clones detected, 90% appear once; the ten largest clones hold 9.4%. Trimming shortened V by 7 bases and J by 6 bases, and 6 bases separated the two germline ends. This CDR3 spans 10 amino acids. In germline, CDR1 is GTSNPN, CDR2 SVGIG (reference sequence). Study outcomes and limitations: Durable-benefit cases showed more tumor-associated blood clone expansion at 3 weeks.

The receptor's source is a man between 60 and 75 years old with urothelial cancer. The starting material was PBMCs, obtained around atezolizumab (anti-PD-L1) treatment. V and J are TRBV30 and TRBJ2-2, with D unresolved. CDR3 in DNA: TGTGCCTCCTATGCCGGGGAGCTGTTTTTT. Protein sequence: CASYAGELFF.